The 8 T cell receptor beta chains reported below all come from one sample, sequenced in a study of blood T cell repertoires in COVID-19 (dated by TCRdb to about 2020). Library preparation was by the immunoSEQ multiplex PCR assay. Not all clones reach the TCRdb copy of this immuneACCESS table, which keeps in-frame sequences only. Checked studies attribute under half of the gap to unresolved V genes and leave the rest unexplained. The sample contains around 60,000 clones, approximately 88% of them found a single time. 3.5% of the sample goes to the ten largest clones. The sequenced sample consisted of peripheral blood. Receptors originate from a man aged 45 to 65 with active COVID-19.

The chain carries TRBV15 and TRBJ1-2; possible D gene TRBD1, 6 bases. V lost 5 bases, J lost 8 bases, and 15 bases lay in between. This CDR3 comprises 13 residues. Germline loops: CDR1 LNHNV, CDR2 YYDKDF (reference sequence). As DNA, the CDR3 is TGTGCCACCAGCCCCAGGAAGGGGGTGGGCTACACCTTC. The encoded protein is CATSPRKGVGYTF.

The CDR3 DNA sequence: TGTGCCAGCAGGGGGGACTTTGACACCGGGGAGCTGTTTTTT. Translated: CASRGDFDTGELFF. The chain uses TRBV7-2 and TRBJ2-2, with D perhaps TRBD2 (6 bases). Germline CDR1 and CDR2: SGHTA and FQGNSA. The V end was cut by 6 bases, the J end by 3 bases, with 11 bases between. There are 14 residues in the CDR3.

The rearrangement links TRBV6-5 to TRBJ2-5, with D perhaps matching TRBD2 (6 bases). Germline assignment: CDR1 MNHEY and CDR2 SVGAGI. The V end was cut by 7 bases, the J end by 2 bases, with 14 bases between. CDR3 length: 14 residues. Written as DNA, the CDR3 is TGTGCCAGCACGGAGGGGCAGGCTCAAGAGACCCAGTACTTC. Amino acid sequence: CASTEGQAQETQYF.

This sequence joins TRBV11-3 and TRBJ2-2; D is uncertain. The CDR3 loop spans 13 amino acids. The germline V and J ends were trimmed by 5 bases and 6 bases, with 10 bases remaining between them. CDR1 and CDR2 (germline): SGHNT, YENEEA. As DNA, the CDR3 is TGTGCCAGCAGCGCAGGATTCGCCGGGGAGCTGTTTTTT. Translated, it gives CASSAGFAGELFF.

The V and J genes are TRBV6-5 and TRBJ1-3; D possibly corresponds to TRBD1 (6 bases). The germline CDR1 and CDR2 sequences are MNHEY and SVGAGI. CDR3 length: 14 amino acids. V was pared by 6 bases and J by 0 bases, with 9 bases between. The CDR3: CASSKDSSGNTIYF. Written as DNA, the CDR3 is TGTGCCAGCAGCAAGGACAGCTCTGGAAACACCATATATTTT.

This rearrangement joins TRBV11-2 to TRBJ1-4; TRBD1 is a possible D gene (5 bases). This CDR3 contains 13 residues. Germline CDR1 and CDR2: SGHAT and FQNNGV. Trimming removed 4 bases from V and 4 bases from J, with 7 bases in between. CDR3 sequence reads: CASSSTVNEKLFF. In DNA, the CDR3 is TGTGCCAGCAGCTCGACAGTTAATGAAAAACTGTTTTTT.

A single count supports this clone. CDR3 DNA sequence: TGTGCCAGCTCACGCTCCCCTCTTTTCGCGGGAGAATTAGACAATGAGCAGTTCTTC. Translated: CASSRSPLFAGELDNEQFF. V gene TRBV18 combines with J gene TRBJ2-1; the match to TRBD2 covers 7 bases. V was clipped by 4 bases and J by 5 bases; unmatched bases: 20. This CDR3 contains 19 residues. In germline, CDR1 is KGHSH, CDR2 LQKENI.

The chain uses TRBV5-1 and TRBJ2-3, with 9 bases fitting TRBD1. CDR1 SGHRS and CDR2 YFSETQ come from the germline V gene. This CDR3 has 16 residues. J was trimmed by 2 bases and V by 2 bases; bases with no gene match: 6. The CDR3 nucleotides read TGCGCCAGCAGCTTAGGGGGACAGGGCTACACAGATACGCAGTATTTT. The encoded protein is CASSLGGQGYTDTQYF.